One T cell receptor beta chain is described in this entry. Antigen specificity is unknown. Germline CDR1 is KGHSH and CDR2 is LQKENI. The CDR3 length is 16 residues. V lost 6 bases to trimming and J lost 2 bases, with 19 bases between them. Constant-segment primers were used for 5'RACE, and the resulting TCR alpha and TCR beta cDNA libraries carried sample barcodes and UMIs. TCRdb independently ran MiXCR on the 5' RACE reads; one entry per CDR3 protein. The profile covers approximately 580,000 distinct CDR3 sequences, with roughly 21% appearing a single time and under 15% taken by the ten largest. This sample is part of a study of T-cell memory formation after mild COVID-19. Study findings and constraints: Contracting CD4+ clones lay largely in CM and EM, with CD8+ ones residing in EMRA. In second-wave clones peaking day 37, SARS-CoV-2 specificity remained unconfirmed.

Sequencing input: PBMCs or a T cell subset sorted from them (not recorded which). The receptor was isolated from an adult woman who had mild COVID-19 (a few samples of this study predate the infection). Cell type and time point are not known. This sequence joins TRBV18 and TRBJ2-5; D not certain. The CDR3 loop reads CASSRFDIQIQETQYF. In DNA, the CDR3 is TGTGCCAGCTCCCGTTTTGACATACAGATACAAGAGACCCAGTACTTC.